Listed here is a single TCR beta chain. Its antigen remains unknown. CDR3 length equals 15 residues. The V end lost 0 bases, the J end lost 6 bases, and 15 bases lay between the germline ends. CDR1 and CDR2 (germline): DFQATT, SNEGSKA (reference sequence). The sample comes from a study of regulatory T cells in long-lasting Graves disease. Findings of the study overall: The study examined only peripheral blood, not thyroid tissue.

Assembly of TCR beta libraries relied on iRepertoire HTBI primers together with Arm-PCR of CDR3 regions. Via MiXCR, TCRdb re-called the multiplex PCR reads, giving one row per CDR3 protein. The profile shows approximately 380,000 distinct CDR3 sequences, under 25% of them singletons. Noted time point: persistent/refractory GD, antithyroid drugs over 5 years with positive TRAb. The authors made the TCR library using RNA they extracted from PBMCs. The sample was peripheral blood mononuclear cells (PBMCs), taken when the disease was refractory, from a patient treated with antithyroid drugs. The genes are TRBV20-1 and TRBJ1-5; a weak D match, TRBD1 (5 bases). This clonotype was obtained from a female donor with Graves disease. The CDR3 loop is CSARDLLAGSQPQHF. The CDR3 nucleotides read TGCAGTGCTAGAGATTTATTGGCAGGGTCTCAGCCCCAGCATTTT.